The 26 T cell receptor beta chains presented below share a single source sample, sequenced in a study of T cell responses to AZD1222 COVID-19 vaccine. Here immunoSEQ multiplex PCR was the method, and the copy in TCRdb shows in-frame clones only, minus some. The repertoire holds roughly 170,000 clones, with around 90% as singletons. Sequencing used peripheral blood, obtained on day 0 of AZD1222 vaccination. The receptors originated from an adult in good health.

The chain carries TRBV3-1 (or the pseudogene TRBV3-2) and TRBJ1-4; the D is unclear. Germline loops: CDR1 LGHDT, CDR2 YNNKEL (reference sequence). Trimming removed 1 base from V and 8 bases from J, with 8 bases in between. The CDR3 covers 13 residues. The CDR3 is CASSQAGREKLFF. The DNA for the CDR3 is TGTGCCAGCAGCCAAGCAGGCCGGGAAAAACTGTTTTTT.

The V gene is TRBV27, the J gene TRBJ1-5; tentatively, D is TRBD1 (5 bases). V was pared by 5 bases and J by 5 bases, with 16 bases between. The CDR3 spans 15 residues. Germline CDR1 reads MNHEY; CDR2 reads SMNVEV (reference sequence). CDR3 DNA sequence: TGTGCCAGCAGTCCAAGCCCGCAGGGTCATCAGCCCCAGCATTTT. It specifies CASSPSPQGHQPQHF.

The rearrangement links TRBV2 to TRBJ1-1, with D possibly being TRBD1 (5 bases). Germline loops: CDR1 SNHLY, CDR2 FYNNEI. V was cut by 7 bases and J by 1 base, with 13 bases left in between. This CDR3 comprises 14 residues. The CDR3 protein is CASTRHQGNTEAFF. CDR3 DNA sequence: TGTGCCAGCACCAGGCACCAGGGGAACACTGAAGCTTTCTTT.

This rearrangement joins TRBV7-2 to TRBJ2-7, with D unresolved. In germline, CDR1 is SGHTA, CDR2 FQGNSA. CDR3 size: 16 residues. V was cut by 0 bases and J by 0 bases, with 12 bases left in between. The CDR3 nucleotides are TGTGCCAGCAGCTTAGCGAATACTGGTCGCTCCTACGAGCAGTACTTC. It encodes CASSLANTGRSYEQYF.

The chain has TRBV6-5 and TRBJ1-5; no reliable D call. From germline, CDR1 is MNHEY and CDR2 SVGAGI. The CDR3 contains 13 residues. Trimming removed 8 bases at V and 1 base at J, with 9 bases between. The CDR3 sequence is CASENGSNQPQHF. DNA for the CDR3: TGTGCCAGCGAGAACGGAAGCAATCAGCCCCAGCATTTT.

The V call is TRBV9, the J call TRBJ2-7, with unresolved D. The CDR3 loop spans 14 amino acids. V was pared by 0 bases and J by 2 bases, with 9 bases between. Germline CDR1 SGDLS, CDR2 YYNGEE. DNA of the CDR3: TGTGCCAGCAGCGTAGGGTCCGTCGCCTACGAGCAGTACTTC. Translated, it gives CASSVGSVAYEQYF.

This chain links TRBV10-3 with TRBJ2-3, with 8 bases identical to TRBD2. The germline CDR1 and CDR2 sequences are ENHRY and SYGVKD. This CDR3 is built from 16 residues. V shed 6 bases and J 3 bases; nucleotides not matched to a gene: 11. The CDR3 DNA reads as TGTGCCATCAGGAAGGGGTCGGCTAGCGGGACAGATACGCAGTATTTT. It codes for CAIRKGSASGTDTQYF.

J is TRBJ2-7 and V is TRBV5-1, with D tentatively TRBD1 (6 bases). The germline V gene encodes CDR1 SGHRS and CDR2 YFSETQ. This CDR3 is 13 amino acids long. Trimming left V 1 base short and J 4 bases short, with 9 bases between. The CDR3 is CASSLLQGYEQYF. The CDR3 bases are TGCGCCAGCAGCTTGCTGCAGGGGTACGAGCAGTACTTC.

This chain links TRBV30 with TRBJ2-2; 7 bases map to TRBD2. Germline CDR1 reads GTSNPN; CDR2 reads SVGIG (reference sequence). The CDR3 is 14 residues long. V trimming: 4 bases; J trimming: 5 bases; junction bases outside the gene matches: 7. The CDR3 sequence is CAWMWTRKTGELFF. CDR3 DNA sequence: TGTGCCTGGATGTGGACTAGAAAAACCGGGGAGCTGTTTTTT.

V usage is TRBV5-4 and J usage is TRBJ1-1; D gene uncertain. Trimming pared 2 bases from V and 0 bases from J, leaving 14 bases between. The CDR3 loop spans 16 amino acids. The germline CDR1 and CDR2 sequences are SGHNT and YYREEE (reference sequence). The CDR3 here is CASSFPGPRVNTEAFF. The DNA for the CDR3 is TGTGCCAGCAGCTTCCCGGGCCCGCGGGTGAACACTGAAGCTTTCTTT.

The V call is TRBV21-1, the J call TRBJ2-7. TRBV21-1 is marked as a pseudogene. This CDR3 region has 12 residues. Written as DNA, the CDR3 is TGTGCCAGGGGACGGACCAACTACGAGCAGTACTTC. This sequence encodes CARGRTNYEQYF.

The V gene is TRBV2, the J gene TRBJ1-6, with a possible D match to TRBD1 (6 bases). Trimming left V 7 bases short and J 9 bases short, with 16 bases between. Per germline, CDR1 SNHLY and CDR2 FYNNEI. CDR3 length: 14 residues. The CDR3 here is CASTTGTPFSPLHF. The CDR3 DNA sequence: TGTGCCAGCACCACCGGGACACCATTTTCACCCCTCCACTTT.

J is TRBJ2-1 and V is TRBV27; 9 bases align to TRBD2. Per the germline V gene, CDR1 is MNHEY and CDR2 is SMNVEV (reference sequence). The CDR3 is 16 amino acids. Unmatched junction bases numbered 11, after V lost 7 bases and J lost 4 bases. CDR3 DNA: TGTGCCAGCAAGGGTGGGCTAGCGGGGTTGTACAATGAGCAGTTCTTC. Its protein product is CASKGGLAGLYNEQFF.

The chain joins TRBV30 to TRBJ2-7, with TRBD1 identical over 7 bases. Germline assignment: CDR1 GTSNPN and CDR2 SVGIG (reference sequence). The junction had 5 bases not matched to a gene; V was cut back by 1 base and J by 5 bases. This CDR3 has 13 amino acids. Here the CDR3 reads CAWSEDRINEQYF. As DNA, the CDR3 is TGTGCCTGGAGTGAGGACAGGATTAACGAGCAGTACTTC.

The chain links TRBV5-4 to TRBJ1-2; weak D call: TRBD1 (5 bases). The CDR3 contains 13 residues. Germline V lookup: CDR1 SGHNT, CDR2 YYREEE (reference sequence). Trimming removed 3 bases from V and 2 bases from J, with 8 bases in between. DNA for the CDR3: TGTGCCAGCAGCTCCAGGGAGAACTATGGCTACACCTTC. This translates into CASSSRENYGYTF.

In DNA form, the CDR3 reads TGTGCCAGTAGGCCGACAGGGGTAATCTCCGAGCAGTACTTC. Translation: CASRPTGVISEQYF. The chain is built from TRBV19 and TRBJ2-7; 8 bases align to TRBD1. V was clipped by 6 bases and J by 6 bases; unmatched bases: 10. This CDR3 comprises 14 residues. The V gene's germline CDR1 is LNHDA and CDR2 SQIVND (reference sequence).

The gene calls are TRBV4-2 and TRBJ2-7; perhaps D is TRBD1 or TRBD2 (5 bases each). Germline CDR1 is LGHNA and CDR2 is YNFKEQ. CDR3 size: 17 residues. Deletions cut 0 bases from V and 0 bases from J, with 15 bases between. The CDR3 DNA reads TGTGCCAGCAGCCAAGATCGGGGTGGGACCCGCTCCTACGAGCAGTACTTC. Encoded protein: CASSQDRGGTRSYEQYF.

The chain is built from TRBV5-1 and TRBJ2-3; 8 bases agree with TRBD2. The CDR3 consists of 15 residues. Germline V CDR1 and CDR2: SGHRS, YFSETQ. After removal of 3 bases from V and 3 bases from J, the junction contained 6 bases not matched to a gene. The CDR3 nucleotides are TGCGCCAGCAGCTGGGGGGTAGCGGGAACAGATACGCAGTATTTT. Its translation is CASSWGVAGTDTQYF.

This clone came up once. CDR3 in DNA: TGTGCCAGCACCCGCCTCGACAGTTACAATGAGCAGTTCTTC. This translates into CASTRLDSYNEQFF. The chain employs TRBV9 and TRBJ2-1, with a possible D match to TRBD1 (5 bases). V was shortened by 6 bases and J by 4 bases, with 14 bases between the two germline ends. The length of the CDR3 is 14 residues. Germline V lookup: CDR1 SGDLS, CDR2 YYNGEE.

The rearrangement uses TRBV29-1 and TRBJ1-2, with D possibly being TRBD1 (6 bases). The CDR3 has 15 residues. Trimming stripped 1 base from V and 4 bases from J, with 16 bases between. Germline CDR1 reads SQVTM; CDR2 reads ANQGSEA. The CDR3 here is CSVEGSGTNRYGYTF. The CDR3, as DNA: TGCAGCGTTGAAGGTTCCGGGACAAACCGCTATGGCTACACCTTC.

The chain couples TRBV6-5 to TRBJ2-2, with a tentative D call TRBD2 (5 bases). V was pared by 4 bases and J by 6 bases, with 12 bases between. The CDR3 loop spans 14 amino acids. CDR1 and CDR2 (germline): MNHEY, SVGAGI. The DNA of the CDR3 is TGTGCCAGCAGTTCAACACTAGGGCCCGGGGAGCTGTTTTTT. It specifies CASSSTLGPGELFF.

J is TRBJ1-3 and V is TRBV5-1; weak D call: TRBD1 (5 bases). This CDR3 contains 17 residues. The germline gives CDR1 SGHRS, CDR2 YFSETQ. V was trimmed by 0 bases and J by 4 bases, leaving 17 bases between them. The CDR3 reads CASSLAPLEGSGNTIYF. DNA for the CDR3: TGCGCCAGCAGCTTGGCGCCTCTGGAGGGGTCCGGAAACACCATATATTTT.

The rearrangement uses TRBV7-2 and TRBJ1-5; D unclear. V dropped 1 base and J dropped 8 bases, with 9 bases sitting between them. In germline, CDR1 is SGHTA, CDR2 FQGNSA. The CDR3 consists of 13 residues. CDR3 sequence: CASSLDFQKPQHF. The DNA for the CDR3 is TGTGCCAGCAGCTTAGATTTCCAAAAGCCCCAGCATTTT.

The V gene is TRBV2, the J gene TRBJ1-4, with D possibly matching TRBD1 (5 bases). Trimming removed 2 bases from V and 5 bases from J, with 12 bases in between. The germline V gene has CDR1 SNHLY and CDR2 FYNNEI. The CDR3 is 15 residues long. CDR3 amino acids: CASSEFGTRNEKLFF. Written as DNA, the CDR3 is TGTGCCAGCAGTGAATTCGGGACCAGGAATGAAAAACTGTTTTTT.

This rearrangement joins TRBV6-1 to TRBJ2-3, with TRBD2 as a possible D gene (5 bases). The length of the CDR3 is 16 residues. V dropped 1 base and J dropped 2 bases, with 13 bases sitting between them. Germline CDR1 is MNHNS and CDR2 is SASEGT. The CDR3 DNA follows: TGTGCCAGCAGTGAAGTCGGGATCGGGCCCACAGATACGCAGTATTTT. It yields the protein CASSEVGIGPTDTQYF.

This rearrangement joins TRBV5-1 to TRBJ2-3; 11 bases fit TRBD1. Losses at the gene ends were 4 bases for V and 6 bases for J; bases not matched to a gene: 4. Germline V gene data show CDR1 as SGHRS and CDR2 as YFSETQ. The CDR3 length is 14 residues. The CDR3 DNA reads TGCGCCAGCAGCCCGGGACAGGGGGGCGATACGCAGTATTTT. This gives the protein CASSPGQGGDTQYF.